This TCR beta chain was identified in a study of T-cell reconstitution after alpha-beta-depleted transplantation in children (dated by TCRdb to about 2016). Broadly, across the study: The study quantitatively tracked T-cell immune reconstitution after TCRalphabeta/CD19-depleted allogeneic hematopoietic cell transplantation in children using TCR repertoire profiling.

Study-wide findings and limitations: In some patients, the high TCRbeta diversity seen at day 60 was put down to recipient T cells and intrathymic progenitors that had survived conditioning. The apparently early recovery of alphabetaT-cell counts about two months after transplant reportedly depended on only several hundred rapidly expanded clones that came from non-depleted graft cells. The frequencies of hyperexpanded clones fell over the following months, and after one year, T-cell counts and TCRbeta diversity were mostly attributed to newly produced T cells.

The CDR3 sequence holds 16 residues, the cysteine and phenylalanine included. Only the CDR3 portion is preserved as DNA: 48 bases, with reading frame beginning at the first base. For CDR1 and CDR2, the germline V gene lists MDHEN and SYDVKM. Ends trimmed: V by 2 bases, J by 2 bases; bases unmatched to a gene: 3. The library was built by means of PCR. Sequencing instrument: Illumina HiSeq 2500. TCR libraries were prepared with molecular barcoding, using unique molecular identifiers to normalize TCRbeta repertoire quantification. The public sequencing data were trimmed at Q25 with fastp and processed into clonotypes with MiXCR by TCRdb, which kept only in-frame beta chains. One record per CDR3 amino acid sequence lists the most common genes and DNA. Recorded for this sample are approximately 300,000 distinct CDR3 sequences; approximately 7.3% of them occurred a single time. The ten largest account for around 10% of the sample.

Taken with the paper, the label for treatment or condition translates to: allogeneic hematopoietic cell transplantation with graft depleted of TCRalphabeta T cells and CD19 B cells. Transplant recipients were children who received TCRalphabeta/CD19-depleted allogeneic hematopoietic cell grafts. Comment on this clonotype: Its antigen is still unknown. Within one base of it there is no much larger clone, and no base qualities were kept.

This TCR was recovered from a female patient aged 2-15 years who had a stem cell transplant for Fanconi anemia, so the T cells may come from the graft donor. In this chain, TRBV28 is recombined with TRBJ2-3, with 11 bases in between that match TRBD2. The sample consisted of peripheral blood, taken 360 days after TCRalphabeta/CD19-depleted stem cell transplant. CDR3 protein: CASSLTGLAATDTQYF. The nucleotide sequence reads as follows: TGTGCCAGCAGTTTAACGGGACTAGCGGCCACAGATACGCAGTATTTT.